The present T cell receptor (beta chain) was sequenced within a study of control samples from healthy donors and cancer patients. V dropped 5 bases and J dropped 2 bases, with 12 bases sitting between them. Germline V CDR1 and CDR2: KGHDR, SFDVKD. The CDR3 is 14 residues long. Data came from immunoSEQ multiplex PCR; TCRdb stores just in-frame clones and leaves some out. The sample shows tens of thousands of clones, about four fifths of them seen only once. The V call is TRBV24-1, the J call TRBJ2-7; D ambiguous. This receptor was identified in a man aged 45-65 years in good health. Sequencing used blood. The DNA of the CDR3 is TGTGCCACCAGTGGGCAGGAACCCCCCTACGAGCAGTACTTC. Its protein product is CATSGQEPPYEQYF.